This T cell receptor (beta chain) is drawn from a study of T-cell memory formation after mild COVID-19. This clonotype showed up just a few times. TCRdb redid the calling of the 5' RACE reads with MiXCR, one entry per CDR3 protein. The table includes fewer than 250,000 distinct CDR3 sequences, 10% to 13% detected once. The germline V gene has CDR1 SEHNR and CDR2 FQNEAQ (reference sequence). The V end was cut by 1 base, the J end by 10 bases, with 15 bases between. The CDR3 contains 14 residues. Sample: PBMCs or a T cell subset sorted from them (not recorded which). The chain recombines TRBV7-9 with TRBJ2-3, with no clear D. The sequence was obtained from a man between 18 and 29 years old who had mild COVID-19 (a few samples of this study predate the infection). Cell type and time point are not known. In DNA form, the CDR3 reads TGTGCCAGCAGCTTAGACTCTGGTCCTGCTCCGCAGTATTTT. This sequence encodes CASSLDSGPAPQYF.